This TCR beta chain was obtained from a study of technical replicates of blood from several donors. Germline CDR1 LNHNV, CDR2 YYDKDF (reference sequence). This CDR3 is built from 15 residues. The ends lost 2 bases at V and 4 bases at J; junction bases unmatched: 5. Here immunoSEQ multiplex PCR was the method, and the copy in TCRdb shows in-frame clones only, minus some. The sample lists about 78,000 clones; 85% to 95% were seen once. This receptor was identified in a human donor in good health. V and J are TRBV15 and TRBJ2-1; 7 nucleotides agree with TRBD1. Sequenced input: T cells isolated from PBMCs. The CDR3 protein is CATSRTGQPYNEQFF. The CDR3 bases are TGTGCCACCAGCAGAACGGGACAGCCTTACAATGAGCAGTTCTTC.